This T cell receptor beta chain was documented in a study of T cell repertoires in cytomegalovirus infection. Study summary: In public TCR beta signatures, there were indications of both CMV infection and matching HLA type. Broader study findings: HLA-C-restricted CMV-specific TCR beta clonotypes prevailed in the ex vivo response.

There are 15 residues in the CDR3. Trimming shortened V by 4 bases and J by 5 bases, and 17 bases separated the two germline ends. Germline V gene data show CDR1 as MNHEY and CDR2 as SVGEGT. TCRdb fed the reads into MiXCR, producing one record per CDR3 protein. The profile shows 570,000 or so distinct CDR3 sequences, about 39% of them singletons. This clonotype has only a few counts. Its target is not known. The source of this sequence is a human donor in good health (CMV status not recorded). Some clones in this sample may be carry-over from other donors' samples. The material sequenced was cultured PBMCs, taken from culture after CMV antigen stimulation. The chain has TRBV6-2 or TRBV6-3 and TRBJ2-5, with TRBD1 as a possible D gene (6 bases). The CDR3 protein is CASSWMAGDEETQYF. Here the CDR3 DNA reads TGTGCCAGCAGTTGGATGGCAGGGGACGAGGAGACCCAGTACTTC.